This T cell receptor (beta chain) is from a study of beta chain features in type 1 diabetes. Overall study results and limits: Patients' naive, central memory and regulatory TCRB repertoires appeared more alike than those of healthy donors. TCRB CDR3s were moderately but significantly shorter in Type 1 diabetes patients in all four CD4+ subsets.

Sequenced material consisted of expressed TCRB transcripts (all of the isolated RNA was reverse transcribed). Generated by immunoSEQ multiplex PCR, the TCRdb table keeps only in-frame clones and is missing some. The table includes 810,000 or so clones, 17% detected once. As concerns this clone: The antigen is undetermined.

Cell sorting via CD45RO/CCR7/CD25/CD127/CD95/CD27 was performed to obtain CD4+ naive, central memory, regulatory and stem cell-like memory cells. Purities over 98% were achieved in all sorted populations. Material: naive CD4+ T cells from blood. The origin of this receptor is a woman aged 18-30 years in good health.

CDR3 residues: CAISEFSGETQYF. In DNA form, the CDR3 reads TGTGCCATCAGTGAGTTCTCAGGCGAGACCCAGTACTTC. V is TRBV10-3 and J is TRBJ2-5, with D uncertain. Germline V CDR1 and CDR2: ENHRY, SYGVKD. The length of the CDR3 is 13 residues. Trimming removed 1 base from V and 5 bases from J, with 8 bases in between.